The 24 T cell receptor beta chains below come from one sample, sequenced in a study of blood T cell repertoires in COVID-19. Only in-frame clones appear in the TCRdb table, and some are missing; sequencing was by immunoSEQ multiplex PCR. The table has some 230,000 clones, 84% seen once; the top ten hold 5% to 6.5%. The source material was peripheral blood. The receptors originated from a woman aged 60-75 years who had recovered from COVID-19.

The chain joins TRBV19 to TRBJ1-5, with D possibly TRBD1 on 5 matching bases. Trimming stripped 7 bases from V and 7 bases from J, with 20 bases between. CDR1 is LNHDA and CDR2 is SQIVND in the germline V gene (reference sequence). This CDR3 has 15 residues. CDR3 nucleotide sequence: TGTGCCAGTATGGTATGGAAAAACTGGGGCCAGCCCCAGCATTTT. Encoded protein: CASMVWKNWGQPQHF.

The J gene is TRBJ1-6, the V gene TRBV4-1; a weak D match, TRBD1 (5 bases). The CDR3 covers 15 residues. V gave up 2 bases and J gave up 10 bases, with 15 bases separating them. Looked up from germline, CDR1 is MGHRA and CDR2 is YSYEKL. The CDR3 sequence: CASSQIGGRGSPLHF. CDR3 sequence (DNA): TGCGCCAGCAGCCAAATCGGGGGTAGGGGATCACCCCTCCACTTT.

The chain recombines TRBV30 with TRBJ1-5; TRBD1 matches 8 bases. V trimming: 2 bases; J trimming: 6 bases; junction bases outside the gene matches: 9. This CDR3 has 15 residues. Germline loops: CDR1 GTSNPN, CDR2 SVGIG (reference sequence). CDR3 sequence reads: CAWSPSGRGLQPQHF. The CDR3 nucleotides are TGTGCCTGGAGTCCAAGTGGCAGGGGGCTTCAGCCCCAGCATTTT.

The gene calls are TRBV5-5 and TRBJ1-3; 7 nucleotides align to TRBD1. The CDR3 sequence is 15 residues long. V gave up 4 bases and J gave up 9 bases; unmatched junction bases: 13. In germline, CDR1 is SGHKS, CDR2 YYEKEE (reference sequence). The DNA for the CDR3 is TGTGCCAGCAGCCGACAGGGTACGGGCGATGGCACCATATATTTT. Protein sequence: CASSRQGTGDGTIYF. The full variable domain, completed using reference TRBV5-5 and TRBJ1-3, is DAGVTQSPTHLIKTRGQQVTLRCSPISGHKSVSWYQQVLGQGPQFIFQYYEKEERGRGNFPDRFSARQFPNYSSELNVNALLLGDSALYLCASSRQGTGDGTIYFGEGSWLTVV.

V gene TRBV29-1 combines with J gene TRBJ1-2; 9 bases match TRBD1. Germline CDR1 is SQVTM and CDR2 is ANQGSEA. The CDR3 runs to 13 residues. Trimming removed 5 bases from V and 2 bases from J; junction bases left unmatched: 3. The CDR3 loop is CSVLGQGNYGYTF. In nucleotides, the CDR3 is TGCAGCGTTCTAGGACAGGGGAACTATGGCTACACCTTC.

This chain connects TRBV5-1 to TRBJ2-3, with 7 bases that match TRBD2. From germline, CDR1 is SGHRS and CDR2 YFSETQ. The CDR3 covers 13 residues. The V segment lost 3 bases and the J segment 5 bases; nucleotides outside the gene matches: 3. The CDR3 region is CASSWPGGDTQYF. The CDR3, as DNA: TGCGCCAGCAGCTGGCCGGGGGGAGATACGCAGTATTTT.

As DNA, the CDR3 is TGTGCCACCAGCAGAGCGGGGGACTCCTACGAGCAGTACTTC. It translates to CATSRAGDSYEQYF. The chain is built from TRBV15 and TRBJ2-7, with D maybe TRBD2 (6 bases). V was clipped by 1 base and J by 0 bases, with 7 bases between them. CDR1 LNHNV and CDR2 YYDKDF come from the germline V gene (reference sequence). The CDR3 runs 14 residues.

This chain uses TRBV7-6 with TRBJ2-1; 9 positions match TRBD1. V lost 1 base and J lost 0; bases outside the gene matches: 4. Germline V gene sequence: CDR1 SGHVS, CDR2 FNYEAQ. The CDR3 has 17 residues. In nucleotides, the CDR3 is TGTGCCAGCAGCTTAGTGGGACAGGGCTTCTCCTACAATGAGCAGTTCTTC. The encoded protein is CASSLVGQGFSYNEQFF.

V gene TRBV9 combines with J gene TRBJ2-5; no reliable D call. Germline CDR1 reads SGDLS; CDR2 reads YYNGEE. Trimming shortened V by 4 bases and J by 5 bases, and 15 bases separated the two germline ends. There are 14 residues in the CDR3. CDR3 nucleotides: TGTGCCAGCAGCCTCGACCCGACCGGGGAGACCCAGTACTTC. Residues: CASSLDPTGETQYF.

Many counts were recorded for this clone. The chain has TRBV7-9 and TRBJ2-3; 14 bases align to TRBD2. CDR1 and CDR2 from the germline V gene are SEHNR and FQNEAQ (reference sequence). With 5 bases clipped from V and 3 bases from J, the junction kept 7 bases outside the gene matches. The CDR3 consists of 17 residues. The CDR3 reads CASSLGTSGGQTDTQYF. CDR3 sequence (DNA): TGTGCCAGCAGCCTGGGGACTAGCGGGGGTCAAACAGATACGCAGTATTTT.

The chain links TRBV28 to TRBJ2-1; 11 bases align to TRBD1. The CDR3 contains 15 residues. The V gene's germline CDR1 is MDHEN and CDR2 SYDVKM. J lost 8 bases, V lost 6 bases, and 9 bases had no gene match. In DNA, the CDR3 is TGTGCCAGCAGACTCCCGGGACAGGGGGGAGATGAGCAGTTCTTC. Its translation is CASRLPGQGGDEQFF.

The chain recombines TRBV5-1 with TRBJ1-1, with 7 bases matching TRBD1. V lost 5 bases, J lost 4 bases, and 5 bases stayed unmatched. This CDR3 comprises 13 residues. From germline, CDR1 is SGHRS and CDR2 YFSETQ. CDR3 sequence: CASRKGQPTEAFF. The CDR3 nucleotides are TGCGCCAGCAGAAAGGGACAGCCCACTGAAGCTTTCTTT.

V is TRBV7-3 and J is TRBJ2-2; TRBD1 matches at 9 bases. V lost 5 bases, J lost 4 bases, and 5 bases stayed unmatched. In germline, CDR1 is SGHTA, CDR2 FQGTGA. CDR3 length: 15 amino acids. In DNA form, the CDR3 reads TGTGCCAGCAGCCCGGACAGGGGTGGCACCGGGGAGCTGTTTTTT. Its protein is CASSPDRGGTGELFF. The full variable domain, rest sourced from reference TRBV7-3 and TRBJ2-2, is GAGVSQTPSNKVTEKGKYVELRCDPISGHTALYWYRQSLGQGPEFLIYFQGTGAADDSGLPNDRFFAVRPEGSVSTLKIQRTERGDSAVYLCASSPDRGGTGELFFGEGSRLTVL.

The chain uses TRBV5-6 and TRBJ2-3, with D possibly matching TRBD2 (6 bases). V lost 4 bases, J lost 2 bases, and 17 bases lay in between. The CDR3 has 16 amino acids. The germline V gene has CDR1 SGHDT and CDR2 YYEEEE. CDR3 amino acids: CASSRPSAANTDTQYF. CDR3 bases: TGTGCCAGCAGCCGACCTAGCGCCGCGAACACAGATACGCAGTATTTT.

This clone came up a few times. The chain links TRBV9 to TRBJ2-1; 11 bases agree with TRBD2. The V gene's germline CDR1 is SGDLS and CDR2 YYNGEE. The CDR3 spans 15 residues. Trimming cost V 4 bases and J 8 bases; bases outside gene matches: 8. CDR3 in amino acids: CASSTIGLAGDEQFF. The CDR3 bases are TGTGCCAGCAGCACAATAGGACTAGCGGGCGATGAGCAGTTCTTC.

The chain carries TRBV3-1 (or the pseudogene TRBV3-2) and TRBJ2-2; TRBD2 agrees at 15 bases. CDR1 and CDR2 from the germline V gene are LGHDT and YNNKEL (reference sequence). This CDR3 is built from 18 residues. Trimming took 4 bases from V and 1 from J; bases not matched to a gene: 4. In DNA form, the CDR3 reads TGTGCCAGCAGCCGACCGGGACTAGCGGGGGGGAACACCGGGGAGCTGTTTTTT. This gives the protein CASSRPGLAGGNTGELFF.

V is TRBV30 and J is TRBJ1-2; weak D call: TRBD1 (5 bases). The CDR3 loop spans 14 amino acids. Trimming pared 7 bases from V and 0 bases from J, leaving 15 bases between. Per germline, CDR1 GTSNPN and CDR2 SVGIG (reference sequence). The CDR3 bases are TGTGCCTCCCCCCGCGGGGCCCCTAACTATGGCTACACCTTC. Translation: CASPRGAPNYGYTF.

This chain uses TRBV7-3 with TRBJ2-2; 8 bases agree with TRBD1. V trimming: 3 bases; J trimming: 5 bases; junction bases outside the gene matches: 5. The germline V gene has CDR1 SGHTA and CDR2 FQGTGA. The CDR3 totals 15 residues. The CDR3 sequence: CASSFDRGETGELFF. In nucleotides, the CDR3 is TGTGCCAGCAGCTTCGACAGGGGTGAGACCGGGGAGCTGTTTTTT.

The V and J genes are TRBV5-4 and TRBJ1-3, with D hard to call. V lost 1 base, J lost 7 bases, and 9 bases lay in between. The CDR3 has 13 residues. Germline CDR1 is SGHNT and CDR2 is YYREEE (reference sequence). The CDR3 DNA is TGTGCCAGCAGCTTGCCTGGTAGCAACACCATATATTTT. This encodes CASSLPGSNTIYF.

This chain uses TRBV27 with TRBJ2-7, with D maybe TRBD2 (6 bases). Germline loops: CDR1 MNHEY, CDR2 SMNVEV (reference sequence). V lost 1 base and J lost 2, with 15 bases in between. This CDR3 is 16 amino acids long. The CDR3 loop reads CASSLYGPGGTYEQYF. Here the CDR3 DNA reads TGTGCCAGCAGTTTATATGGCCCCGGGGGTACCTACGAGCAGTACTTC.

The chain links TRBV5-8 to TRBJ2-1, with TRBD1 identical over 9 bases. From germline, CDR1 is SGHTS and CDR2 YDEGEE. Trimming at V came to 6 bases and at J to 8 bases, leaving 12 bases not matched to a gene. This CDR3 has 15 residues. The CDR3 DNA reads as TGTGCCAGCAACTCCTTTGGACAGGGGTTTGATGAGCAGTTCTTC. This codes for CASNSFGQGFDEQFF.

The V and J genes are TRBV6-6 and TRBJ2-4; the D gene is possibly TRBD1 (6 bases). Germline CDR1 MNHNY, CDR2 SVGAGI (reference sequence). V gave up 6 bases and J gave up 0 bases, with 12 bases separating them. This CDR3 has 15 residues. CDR3 in amino acids: CASSYGQLAKNIQYF. For the CDR3, the DNA is TGTGCCAGCAGCTACGGACAGCTAGCCAAAAACATTCAGTACTTC.

A note on this clone: At the DNA level, this CDR3 is encoded by other sequences in the same sample as well. The CDR3 is CASGSSGQETQYF. CDR3 nucleotides: TGTGCTAGTGGTTCCTCGGGCCAAGAGACCCAGTACTTC. The rearrangement uses TRBV12-5 and TRBJ2-5; the D is unclear. Germline V gives CDR1 LGHNT, CDR2 FRNRAP. The CDR3 runs 13 residues. Trimming removed 4 bases at V and 1 base at J, with 7 bases between.

The chain has TRBV25-1 and TRBJ1-1, with a tentative D call TRBD1 (5 bases). The germline V and J ends were trimmed by 1 base and 2 bases, with 17 bases remaining between them. The length of the CDR3 is 17 residues. Germline V gene lookup returns CDR1 MGHDK and CDR2 SYGVNS. CDR3 protein: CASSELRRGRVNTEAFF. The CDR3 DNA is TGTGCCAGCAGTGAATTAAGGAGGGGTCGGGTTAACACTGAAGCTTTCTTT.